One and the same sample provided the 20 T cell receptor beta chains below, sequenced in a study of vaccination and CD4 T cells after COVID-19. TCRdb re-called the PCR reads with MiXCR, one entry per CDR3 protein. The data show about 22,000 distinct CDR3 sequences, approximately 57% seen once. This sample comprised CD4+ T cells from blood, obtained before SARS-CoV-2 vaccination. Receptor source: a human donor who had recovered from COVID-19.

A few counts support this clonotype. J is TRBJ2-7 and V is TRBV15; TRBD2 matches at 8 bases. Germline CDR1 reads LNHNV; CDR2 reads YYDKDF (reference sequence). V shed 0 bases, J shed 0 bases, and the junction held 13 bases outside the gene matches. The CDR3 spans 19 residues. The CDR3 spells CATSRDLPIGTSGSYEQYF. Written as DNA, the CDR3 is TGTGCCACCAGCAGAGATCTCCCTATTGGCACTAGCGGCTCCTACGAGCAGTACTTC. Using reference TRBV15 and TRBJ2-7 for the parts outside the CDR3, the full variable domain is DAMVIQNPRYQVTQFGKPVTLSCSQTLNHNVMYWYQQKSSQAPKLLFHYYDKDFNNEADTPDNFQSRRPNTSFCFLDIRSPGLGDTAMYLCATSRDLPIGTSGSYEQYFGPGTRLTVT.

The chain is built from TRBV19 and TRBJ2-2; possibly TRBD2 for D (5 bases). The V gene's germline CDR1 is LNHDA and CDR2 SQIVND (reference sequence). This CDR3 is 16 amino acids long. The germline V and J ends were trimmed by 7 bases and 1 base, with 16 bases remaining between them. The CDR3 spells CASKARGSQNTGELFF. CDR3 in DNA: TGTGCCAGTAAGGCGCGAGGGAGCCAGAACACCGGGGAGCTGTTTTTT.

V gene TRBV20-1 combines with J gene TRBJ2-4; TRBD2 agrees at 9 bases. CDR3 length: 15 amino acids. Germline values: CDR1 DFQATT, CDR2 SNEGSKA (reference sequence). V shed 0 bases and J 5 bases; nucleotides not matched to a gene: 5. The CDR3: CSARELAGYQNIQYF. Here the CDR3 DNA reads TGCAGTGCTAGAGAACTAGCGGGTTACCAAAACATTCAGTACTTC.

In its sample, this clonotype was seen a few times. This chain connects TRBV6-1 to TRBJ2-5; TRBD1 is a possible D gene (6 bases). Trimming left V 6 bases short and J 6 bases short, with 11 bases between. CDR3 size: 12 residues. The germline V gene has CDR1 MNHNS and CDR2 SASEGT. In DNA, the CDR3 is TGTGCCAGCAGGAACCGGGACAAGACCCAGTACTTC. Its protein is CASRNRDKTQYF.

The chain uses TRBV20-1 and TRBJ2-3; no firm D call. Germline CDR1 and CDR2: DFQATT and SNEGSKA (reference sequence). This CDR3 comprises 13 residues. The V and J ends lost 6 bases and 0 bases respectively, with 10 bases between them. DNA for the CDR3: TGCAGTGCCTTCAGAACCAGCACAGATACGCAGTATTTT. It codes for CSAFRTSTDTQYF.

This chain connects TRBV10-1 to TRBJ2-7; no definite D call. Between the trimmed V and J ends, which lost 0 bases and 3 bases, there was a span of 21 bases. Germline loops: CDR1 WNHNN, CDR2 SYGVQD (reference sequence). The CDR3 is 18 residues long. CDR3 nucleotide sequence: TGCGCCAGCAGTGAGTCCGTCCCAGGCCTCCTAAGTGACTACGAGCAGTACTTC. This translates into CASSESVPGLLSDYEQYF.

In this sample, this clonotype turned up once. This chain joins TRBV7-8 and TRBJ2-3; possibly TRBD1 for D (6 bases). The V gene's germline CDR1 is SGHVS and CDR2 FQNEAQ. This CDR3 contains 15 residues. V shed 5 bases and J shed 5 bases, with 17 bases lying between them. For the CDR3, the DNA is TGTGCCAGCAGCCTCCCCGTGGGGGCCATAGATACGCAGTATTTT. Protein product: CASSLPVGAIDTQYF.

In DNA, the CDR3 is TGTGCCAGCAGTTTTGGGCCCTCGTATGGCTACACCTTC. Its protein is CASSFGPSYGYTF. V is TRBV27 and J is TRBJ1-2, with no clear D. Trimming shortened V by 3 bases and J by 5 bases, and 10 bases separated the two germline ends. Per the germline V gene, CDR1 is MNHEY and CDR2 is SMNVEV (reference sequence). This CDR3 region has 13 residues.

This clonotype showed up just a few times. The chain joins TRBV27 to TRBJ2-7; no clear D gene. Germline assignment: CDR1 MNHEY and CDR2 SMNVEV (reference sequence). V was clipped by 6 bases and J by 1 base, with 13 bases between them. The CDR3 sequence is 14 residues long. The CDR3 reads CASRRTKNSYEQYF. The CDR3, as DNA: TGTGCCAGCAGACGGACCAAGAATTCCTACGAGCAGTACTTC.

The genes are TRBV30 and TRBJ1-5, with TRBD1 matching over 7 bases. The CDR3 spans 17 residues. The ends lost 3 bases at V and 1 base at J; junction bases unmatched: 12. CDR1 is GTSNPN, CDR2 SVGIG, per germline (reference sequence). CDR3 coding DNA: TGTGCCTGGAGCCCGTCCCGTGGAGGGGGCAGCAATCAGCCCCAGCATTTT. Its translation is CAWSPSRGGGSNQPQHF.

The chain recombines TRBV18 with TRBJ2-3; the D is unclear. Germline CDR1 KGHSH, CDR2 LQKENI. The CDR3 covers 11 residues. The V and J ends lost 2 bases and 4 bases respectively, with 1 base between them. The CDR3 DNA reads TGTGCCAGCTCACCATCAGATACGCAGTATTTT. This gives the protein CASSPSDTQYF.

The CDR3 sequence is CASSERTSGRALGNEQFF. The CDR3 nucleotides are TGTGCCAGCAGTGAGAGGACTAGCGGGAGGGCCCTGGGGAATGAGCAGTTCTTC. This chain uses TRBV2 with TRBJ2-1, with 15 bases that match TRBD2. The V gene's germline CDR1 is SNHLY and CDR2 FYNNEI. Trimming took 3 bases from V and 7 from J; bases not matched to a gene: 10. This CDR3 is built from 18 residues. Complete variable domain (other parts from reference TRBV2 and TRBJ2-1): EPEVTQTPSHQVTQMGQEVILRCVPISNHLYFYWYRQILGQKVEFLVSFYNNEISEKSEIFDDQFSVERPDGSNFTLKIRSTKLEDSAMYFCASSERTSGRALGNEQFFGPGTRLTVL.

This clonotype turned up a few times. The chain recombines TRBV6-5 with TRBJ1-1; D is possibly TRBD1 (6 bases). Germline V gives CDR1 MNHEY, CDR2 SVGAGI. V lost 4 bases and J lost 7, with 13 bases in between. The CDR3 length is 13 residues. CDR3 coding DNA: TGTGCCAGCAGTTGGGGGGCGGAAGGTGAAGCTTTCTTT. Translated: CASSWGAEGEAFF.

This clonotype was picked up a small number of times. This chain links TRBV7-2 with TRBJ1-2; D may be TRBD1 (6 bases). The V end was cut by 7 bases, the J end by 7 bases, with 16 bases between. Germline assignment: CDR1 SGHTA and CDR2 FQGNSA. The CDR3 has 13 amino acids. CDR3: CASTSPGAAGYTF. The DNA for the CDR3 is TGTGCCAGCACCTCCCCAGGGGCGGCTGGCTACACCTTC.

The chain recombines TRBV2 with TRBJ2-5, with a tentative D call TRBD1 (5 bases). V lost 8 bases to trimming and J lost 4 bases, with 14 bases between them. The CDR3 is 13 residues long. The germline V gene encodes CDR1 SNHLY and CDR2 FYNNEI. The CDR3 sequence is CASGARGTETQYF. The CDR3 coding sequence is TGTGCCAGCGGCGCTAGGGGCACAGAGACCCAGTACTTC.

This sequence joins TRBV19 and TRBJ2-6; TRBD1 is a possible D gene (6 bases). V lost 7 bases to trimming and J lost 2 bases, with 24 bases between them. Germline assignment: CDR1 LNHDA and CDR2 SQIVND (reference sequence). There are 19 residues in the CDR3. This chain's CDR3 is CASTTPSGQGITGANVLTF. The CDR3 DNA is TGTGCCAGTACCACACCCTCGGGCCAGGGGATAACTGGGGCCAACGTCCTGACTTTC.

This chain uses TRBV28 with TRBJ2-1; 7 bases are shared with TRBD2. The trim removed 7 bases at V and 7 bases at J, leaving 10 bases unmatched. Germline CDR1 is MDHEN and CDR2 is SYDVKM. The CDR3 extends over 14 amino acids. CDR3 sequence (DNA): TGTGCCAGCATGGAGGGAGGGCCGTTGAATGAGCAGTTCTTC. It yields the protein CASMEGGPLNEQFF.

This sequence joins TRBV15 and TRBJ1-6; D not resolved. The CDR3 covers 16 residues. Germline-derived CDR1 and CDR2 are LNHNV and YYDKDF (reference sequence). V was clipped by 0 bases and J by 9 bases, with 15 bases between them. Written as DNA, the CDR3 is TGTGCCACCAGCAGAGAGTTTAGGGTGTTGGGTTCACCCCTCCACTTT. Protein product: CATSREFRVLGSPLHF.

The rearrangement joins TRBV19 to TRBJ1-5; 8 positions match TRBD1. The germline V gene has CDR1 LNHDA and CDR2 SQIVND (reference sequence). The CDR3 sequence is 14 residues long. With 6 bases clipped from V and 9 bases from J, the junction kept 10 bases outside the gene matches. CDR3 bases: TGTGCCAGTAGCCTTGACAGGGGCAGGGGGCCCCAGCATTTT. This translates into CASSLDRGRGPQHF.

The V call is TRBV7-2, the J call TRBJ2-7; D call uncertain. Germline CDR1 reads SGHTA; CDR2 reads FQGNSA. With 5 bases removed from V and 0 bases from J, the gap between germline ends came to 8 bases. CDR3 length: 13 amino acids. CDR3 region: CASSQSSSYEQYF. The CDR3, as DNA: TGTGCCAGCAGCCAGAGTAGCTCCTACGAGCAGTACTTC.